This T cell receptor (beta chain) was recorded in a study of blood T cell repertoires in COVID-19. Overall study context: From the United States, Italy and Spain came samples of acute and convalescent COVID-19. Sample material is recorded as cDNA or gDNA derived from T cells, B-cell-depleted T cells, or PBMCs.

Authors' methods: Amplification of reference gene primers was used by the study to estimate nucleated cell counts. Generated by immunoSEQ multiplex PCR, the TCRdb table keeps only in-frame clones and is missing some. V and J calls and clone size are copied from that table; D and trimming were computed from the DNA. The table lists some 74,000 clones, about 91% of them singletons. The CDR3 totals 15 residues. The germline gives CDR1 LGHDT, CDR2 YNNKEL (reference sequence). V lost 0 bases and J lost 4, with 11 bases in between. This TCR derives from a woman older than 75 with acute or convalescent COVID-19. The chain has TRBV3-1 (or the pseudogene TRBV3-2) and TRBJ2-3; D unresolved. Sequences were obtained from peripheral blood. CDR3: CASSQDGRESDTQYF. CDR3 bases: TGTGCCAGCAGCCAAGACGGTCGTGAGTCAGATACGCAGTATTTT.